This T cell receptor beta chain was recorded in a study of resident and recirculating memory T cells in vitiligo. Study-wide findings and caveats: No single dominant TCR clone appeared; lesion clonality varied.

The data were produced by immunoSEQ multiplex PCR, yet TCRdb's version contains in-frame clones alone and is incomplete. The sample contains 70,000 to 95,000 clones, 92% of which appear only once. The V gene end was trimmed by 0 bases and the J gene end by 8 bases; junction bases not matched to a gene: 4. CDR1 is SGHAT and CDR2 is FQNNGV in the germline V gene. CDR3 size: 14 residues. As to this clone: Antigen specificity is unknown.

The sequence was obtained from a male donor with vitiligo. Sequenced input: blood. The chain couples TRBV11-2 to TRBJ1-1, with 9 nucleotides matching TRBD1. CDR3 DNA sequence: TGTGCCAGCAGCTTAGAGGGGACAGGGAGCGAAGCTTTCTTT. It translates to CASSLEGTGSEAFF. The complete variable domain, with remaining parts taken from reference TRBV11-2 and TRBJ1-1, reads EAGVAQSPRYKIIEKRQSVAFWCNPISGHATLYWYQQILGQGPKLLIQFQNNGVVDDSQLPKDRFSAERLKGVDSTLKIQPAKLEDSAVYLCASSLEGTGSEAFFGQGTRLTVV.